The TCR beta chain described here comes from a study of shared clonotypes between healthy human individuals. The table came from immunoSEQ multiplex PCR; TCRdb's copy has only in-frame clones and leaves some out. The sample consists of around 1.6 million clones, under 99% of them appearing once. Germline V lookup: CDR1 LNHNV, CDR2 YYDKDF (reference sequence). J lost 10 bases, V lost 4 bases, and 19 bases had no gene match. The CDR3 length is 18 residues. V is TRBV15 and J is TRBJ2-1; 10 bases match TRBD2. The clonotype was recovered from a man younger than 45 in good health. Material: naive CD4+ T cells sorted from blood. Subset of the sample: CD45RA+ positively selected. The CDR3 DNA reads as TGTGCCACCAGCATAGCGCAAGGTCGAGGACTAGCGGATTACGAGCAGTTCTTC. Protein sequence: CATSIAQGRGLADYEQFF.